What follows are 11 T cell receptor beta chains derived from one specimen sequenced in a study of blood T cell repertoires in COVID-19. The data were produced by immunoSEQ multiplex PCR, yet TCRdb's version contains in-frame clones alone and is incomplete. The sample comprises some 360,000 clones, around 87% of which are singletons, and about 2% rests with the top ten. Sequencing was done on a sample of peripheral blood. The origin of the receptors is an older woman with COVID-19, enrolled during active disease.

The chain recombines TRBV30 with TRBJ1-1; TRBD1 matches 8 bases. Germline-derived CDR1 and CDR2 are GTSNPN and SVGIG (reference sequence). This CDR3 region has 14 residues. V was pared by 2 bases and J by 1 base, with 3 bases of the junction left unmatched. The CDR3 sequence: CAWSLGQGNTEAFF. The CDR3 coding sequence is TGTGCCTGGAGTCTAGGACAGGGGAACACTGAAGCTTTCTTT.

This clone was observed a single time. The V and J genes are TRBV3-1 (or the pseudogene TRBV3-2) and TRBJ1-3; weak D call: TRBD1 (5 bases). V was pared by 4 bases and J by 0 bases, with 13 bases between. The V gene's germline CDR1 is LGHDT and CDR2 YNNKEL (reference sequence). This CDR3 is built from 16 residues. The CDR3 DNA reads as TGTGCCAGCAGCCCGGTGGGGCCGAGCTCTGGAAACACCATATATTTT. This encodes CASSPVGPSSGNTIYF.

The chain uses TRBV4-2 and TRBJ1-6, with D possibly matching TRBD1 (5 bases). CDR3 length equals 14 residues. The germline V and J ends were trimmed by 1 base and 7 bases, with 8 bases remaining between them. Germline V CDR1 and CDR2: LGHNA, YNFKEQ. The CDR3 is CASSQGGSNSPLHF. The DNA of the CDR3 is TGTGCCAGCAGCCAAGGGGGCTCAAATTCACCCCTCCACTTT.

J is TRBJ1-5 and V is TRBV19, with a possible D match to TRBD1 (5 bases). CDR3 length equals 16 residues. CDR1 is LNHDA, CDR2 SQIVND, per germline (reference sequence). Trimming took 4 bases from V and 2 from J, leaving 15 bases between them. Here the CDR3 DNA reads TGTGCCAGTAGTAGCGGGGGAGGCGGCCGCAATCAGCCCCAGCATTTT. Residues: CASSSGGGGRNQPQHF.

The chain joins TRBV15 to TRBJ2-1; D gene unclear. V shed 6 bases and J shed 0 bases, with 6 bases lying between them. The length of the CDR3 is 13 residues. Germline V lookup: CDR1 LNHNV, CDR2 YYDKDF (reference sequence). This CDR3 is CATRMSSYNEQFF. The CDR3 DNA is TGTGCCACCAGGATGAGCTCCTACAATGAGCAGTTCTTC.

The rearrangement links TRBV3-1 (or the pseudogene TRBV3-2) to TRBJ2-5, with a tentative D call TRBD1 (6 bases). In germline, CDR1 is LGHDT, CDR2 YNNKEL (reference sequence). Between the trimmed V and J ends, which lost 7 bases and 5 bases, there was a span of 14 bases. This CDR3 has 13 residues. CDR3 nucleotide sequence: TGTGCCAGCACCCCGGGACACCCGGAGACCCAGTACTTC. The encoded protein is CASTPGHPETQYF.

This clone was counted a single time. The chain combines TRBV30 with TRBJ2-7, with a weak D call TRBD1 (6 bases). Trimming pared 2 bases from V and 5 bases from J, leaving 16 bases between. Germline CDR1 is GTSNPN and CDR2 is SVGIG (reference sequence). This CDR3 spans 14 amino acids. Here the CDR3 reads CAWSKGQGKNEQYF. The CDR3 DNA is TGTGCCTGGAGTAAGGGGCAGGGGAAGAACGAGCAGTACTTC.

The gene calls are TRBV28 and TRBJ1-2, with D possibly TRBD1 on 5 matching bases. Trimming took off 3 bases at V and 7 bases at J, with 15 bases between the two ends. This CDR3 region has 14 residues. CDR1 and CDR2 from the germline V gene are MDHEN and SYDVKM. CDR3 residues: CASSLGGSPLGYTF. The CDR3 region has the DNA TGTGCCAGCAGTTTGGGGGGTTCGCCCCTTGGCTACACCTTC.

The V and J genes are TRBV9 and TRBJ2-3; D remains unclear. This CDR3 contains 15 residues. Between the trimmed V and J ends, which lost 0 bases and 2 bases, there was a span of 10 bases. Germline V lookup: CDR1 SGDLS, CDR2 YYNGEE. This CDR3 is CASSVEKLFTDTQYF. In nucleotides, the CDR3 is TGTGCCAGCAGCGTAGAGAAACTCTTCACAGATACGCAGTATTTT.

The genes are TRBV5-1 and TRBJ2-7; possible D gene TRBD1, 5 bases. Per germline, CDR1 SGHRS and CDR2 YFSETQ. Trimming removed 2 bases at V and 3 bases at J, with 12 bases between. The CDR3 runs 14 residues. The CDR3 loop is CASSFSDRYYEQYF. The CDR3 coding sequence is TGCGCCAGCAGCTTTTCTGACAGATACTACGAGCAGTACTTC.

J is TRBJ2-3 and V is TRBV15; 7 bases line up with TRBD2. The CDR3 extends over 16 amino acids. CDR1 and CDR2 from the germline V gene are LNHNV and YYDKDF (reference sequence). Trimming at V came to 0 bases and at J to 1 base, leaving 4 bases not matched to a gene. CDR3 region: CATSRDLAGGTDTQYF. The CDR3, as DNA: TGTGCCACCAGCAGAGATTTGGCGGGGGGCACAGATACGCAGTATTTT.